This TCR beta chain was recovered during a study of shared clonotypes between healthy human individuals. TCRdb's copy holds only in-frame clones and misses some; the assay was immunoSEQ multiplex PCR. The sample shows hundreds of thousands of clones, 96% of them seen only once. Terminally differentiated effector memory CD45RA+ cells were left out of the naive CD8 fraction, which was CD45RO-negative and positively selected for CCR7. The source is a woman in her 30s in good health. Sample: naive CD8+ T cells sorted from blood.

The CDR3, as DNA: TGTGCCAGCATACAGGGGGCCCCAGATACGCAGTATTTT. Translation: CASIQGAPDTQYF. The genes are TRBV2 and TRBJ2-3; TRBD1 aligns across 9 bases. Germline V gene lookup returns CDR1 SNHLY and CDR2 FYNNEI. This CDR3 comprises 13 residues. Trimming at V came to 7 bases and at J to 4 bases, leaving 3 bases not matched to a gene.